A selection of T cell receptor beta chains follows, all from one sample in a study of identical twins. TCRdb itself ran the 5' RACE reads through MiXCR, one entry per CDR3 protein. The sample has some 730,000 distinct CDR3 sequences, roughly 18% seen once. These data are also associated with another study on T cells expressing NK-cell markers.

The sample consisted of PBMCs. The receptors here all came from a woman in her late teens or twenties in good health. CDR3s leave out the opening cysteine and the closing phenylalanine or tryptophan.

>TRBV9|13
ASSGTAGKYNEQF
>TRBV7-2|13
ASSLVPAGGNEQF
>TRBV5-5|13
ASSLEQGGVETQY
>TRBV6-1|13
ASSLLPLGGGTQY
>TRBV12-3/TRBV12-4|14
ASSGRPGQGYNIQY
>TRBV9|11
ASSVEQIDTQY
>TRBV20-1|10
SAKGRAYGYT
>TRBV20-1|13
SARDGWNSNQPQH
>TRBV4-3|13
ASSRAPKPDTEAF
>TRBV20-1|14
SARATGELSNYGYT
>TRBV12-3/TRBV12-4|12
ASTASTGGNEQF
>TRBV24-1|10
ATSDYLGGYT
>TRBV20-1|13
SARDLSGGFGEQF
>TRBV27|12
ASSFLAGDGEQY
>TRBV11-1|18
ASSSTRTSGGFMGSNTQY
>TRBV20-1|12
SASSRANTDTQY